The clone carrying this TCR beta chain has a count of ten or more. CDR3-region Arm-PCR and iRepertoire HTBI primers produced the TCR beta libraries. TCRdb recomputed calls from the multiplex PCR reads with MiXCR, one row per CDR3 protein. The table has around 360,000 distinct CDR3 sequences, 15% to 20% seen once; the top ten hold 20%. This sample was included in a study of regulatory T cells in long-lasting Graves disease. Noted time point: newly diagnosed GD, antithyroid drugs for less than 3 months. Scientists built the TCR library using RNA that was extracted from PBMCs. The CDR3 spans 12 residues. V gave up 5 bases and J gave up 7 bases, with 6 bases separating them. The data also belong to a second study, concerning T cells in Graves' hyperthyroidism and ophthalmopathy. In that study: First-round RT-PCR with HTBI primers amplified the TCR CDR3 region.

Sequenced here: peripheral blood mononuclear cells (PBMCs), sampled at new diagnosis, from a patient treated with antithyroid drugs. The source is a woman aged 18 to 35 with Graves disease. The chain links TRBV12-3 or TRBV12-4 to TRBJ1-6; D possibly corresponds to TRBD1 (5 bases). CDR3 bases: TGTGCCAGCAGTCGACAGAATTCACCCCTCCACTTT. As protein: CASSRQNSPLHF.